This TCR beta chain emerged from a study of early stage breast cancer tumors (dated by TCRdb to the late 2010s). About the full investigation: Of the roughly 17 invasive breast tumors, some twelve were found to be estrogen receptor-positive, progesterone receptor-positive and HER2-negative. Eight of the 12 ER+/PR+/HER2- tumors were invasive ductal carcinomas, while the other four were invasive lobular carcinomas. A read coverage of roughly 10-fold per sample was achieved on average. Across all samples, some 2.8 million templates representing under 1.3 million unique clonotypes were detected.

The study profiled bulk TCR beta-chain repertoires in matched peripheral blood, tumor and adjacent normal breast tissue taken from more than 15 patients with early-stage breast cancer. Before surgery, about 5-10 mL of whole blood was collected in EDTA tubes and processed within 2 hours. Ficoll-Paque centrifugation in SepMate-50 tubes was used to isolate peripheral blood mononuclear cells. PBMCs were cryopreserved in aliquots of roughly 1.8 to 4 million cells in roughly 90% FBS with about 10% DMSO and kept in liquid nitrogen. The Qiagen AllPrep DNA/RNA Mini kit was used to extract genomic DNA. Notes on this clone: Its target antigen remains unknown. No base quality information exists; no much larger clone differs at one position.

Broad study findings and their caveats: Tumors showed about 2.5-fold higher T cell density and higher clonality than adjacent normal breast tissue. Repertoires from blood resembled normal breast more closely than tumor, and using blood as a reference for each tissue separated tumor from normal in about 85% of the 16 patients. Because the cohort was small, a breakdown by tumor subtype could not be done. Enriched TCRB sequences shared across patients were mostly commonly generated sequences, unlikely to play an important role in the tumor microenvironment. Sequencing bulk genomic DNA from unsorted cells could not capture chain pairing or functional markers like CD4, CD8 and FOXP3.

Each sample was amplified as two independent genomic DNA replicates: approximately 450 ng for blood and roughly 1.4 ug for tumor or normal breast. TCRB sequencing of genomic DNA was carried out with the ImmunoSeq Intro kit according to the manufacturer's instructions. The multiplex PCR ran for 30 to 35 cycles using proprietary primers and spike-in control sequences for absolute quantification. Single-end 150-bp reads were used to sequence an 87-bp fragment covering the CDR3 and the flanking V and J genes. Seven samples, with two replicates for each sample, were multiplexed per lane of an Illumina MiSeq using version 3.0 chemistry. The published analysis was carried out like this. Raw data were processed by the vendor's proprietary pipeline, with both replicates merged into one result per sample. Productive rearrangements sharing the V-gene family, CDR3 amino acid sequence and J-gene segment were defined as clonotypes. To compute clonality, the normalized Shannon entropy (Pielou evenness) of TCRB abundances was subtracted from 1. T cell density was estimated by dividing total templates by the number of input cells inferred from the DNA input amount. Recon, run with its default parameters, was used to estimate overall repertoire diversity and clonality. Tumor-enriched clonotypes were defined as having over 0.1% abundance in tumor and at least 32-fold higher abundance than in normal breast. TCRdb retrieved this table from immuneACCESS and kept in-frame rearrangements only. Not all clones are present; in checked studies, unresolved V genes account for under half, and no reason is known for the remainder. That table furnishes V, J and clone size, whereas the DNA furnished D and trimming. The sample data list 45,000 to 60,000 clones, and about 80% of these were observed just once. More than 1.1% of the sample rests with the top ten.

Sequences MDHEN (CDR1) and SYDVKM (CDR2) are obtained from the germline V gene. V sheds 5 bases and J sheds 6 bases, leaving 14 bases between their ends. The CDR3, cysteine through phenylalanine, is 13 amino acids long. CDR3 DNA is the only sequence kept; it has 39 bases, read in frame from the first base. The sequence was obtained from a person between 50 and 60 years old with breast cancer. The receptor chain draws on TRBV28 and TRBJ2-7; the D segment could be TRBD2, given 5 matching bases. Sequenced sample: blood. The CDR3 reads CASSLMHGVEQYF. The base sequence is TGTGCCAGCAGTCTCATGCACGGGGTCGAGCAGTACTTC.